The 5 T cell receptor beta chains below were found in one sample sequenced in a study of CD8+CD57+ T cells in acquired aplastic anemia. Genomic DNA, the template, was used for profiling of the TCR beta VDJ and CDR3. TCRdb re-derived calls from the reads in MiXCR, one entry per CDR3 protein. Among about 110,000 distinct CDR3 sequences, around 49% were seen once, and the ten largest hold under 35%. Material: sorted CD4+, CD8+, or CD8+CD57+ T cells (not recorded which) from PBMCs. The receptors were sampled from a human donor in good health, serving as a control.

This clonotype was seen a few times. The chain is built from TRBV2 and TRBJ1-2; a weak D match, TRBD1 (6 bases). Trimming stripped 5 bases from V and 3 bases from J, with 16 bases between. CDR3 size: 15 residues. Germline loops: CDR1 SNHLY, CDR2 FYNNEI. In DNA, the CDR3 is TGTGCCAGCAGTTTGGTTAGCGGGGGCGACTATGGCTACACCTTC. Translated, it gives CASSLVSGGDYGYTF.

The chain uses TRBV29-1 and TRBJ2-7; D uncertain. Deletions cut 6 bases from V and 2 bases from J, with 8 bases between. The length of the CDR3 is 11 residues. CDR1 and CDR2 (germline): SQVTM, ANQGSEA. Here the CDR3 reads CSVLRAYEQYF. Written as DNA, the CDR3 is TGCAGCGTGCTGCGCGCCTACGAGCAGTACTTC.

This clonotype has at least ten counts. For the CDR3, the DNA is TGCGCCAGCAGTTCCGGGACTAGCGCCTACGAGCAGTACTTC. Translated: CASSSGTSAYEQYF. The chain links TRBV10-1 to TRBJ2-7, with 10 positions matching TRBD2. Germline trimming cut 5 bases from V and 2 bases from J; bases unmatched to any gene: 3. The CDR3 is 14 residues long. In germline, CDR1 is WNHNN, CDR2 SYGVQD (reference sequence).

This clonotype ranks as medium-sized. This chain connects TRBV29-1 to TRBJ1-2, with D perhaps matching TRBD1 (6 bases). V was shortened by 0 bases and J by 8 bases, with 13 bases between the two germline ends. This CDR3 is built from 13 residues. CDR1 is SQVTM and CDR2 is ANQGSEA in the germline V gene. CDR3 nucleotide sequence: TGCAGCGTTGAAGAGGCAGGGGTGGAAGGCTACACCTTC. Protein sequence: CSVEEAGVEGYTF. The complete variable domain, with remaining parts taken from reference TRBV29-1 and TRBJ1-2, reads SAVISQKPSRDICQRGTSLTIQCQVDSQVTMMFWYRQQPGQSLTLIATANQGSEATYESGFVIDKFPISRPNLTFSTLTVSNMSPEDSSIYLCSVEEAGVEGYTFGSGTRLTVV.

This clonotype was recorded many times. The chain links TRBV13 to TRBJ1-2, with D possibly TRBD1 on 5 matching bases. Between the trimmed V and J ends, which lost 0 bases and 2 bases, there was a span of 7 bases. The germline V gene encodes CDR1 PRHDT and CDR2 FYEKMQ (reference sequence). The CDR3 runs to 14 residues. CDR3: CASSLGAGNYGYTF. As DNA, the CDR3 is TGTGCCAGCAGCTTAGGGGCAGGGAACTATGGCTACACCTTC. The full variable domain, completed using reference TRBV13 and TRBJ1-2, is AAGVIQSPRHLIKEKRETATLKCYPIPRHDTVYWYQQGPGQDPQFLISFYEKMQSDKGSIPDRFSAQQFSDYHSELNMSSLELGDSALYFCASSLGAGNYGYTFGSGTRLTVV.